This entry features one T cell receptor (beta chain) sequence. The data stem from a study of T cell changes during pregnancy in multiple sclerosis. The method was immunoSEQ multiplex PCR; TCRdb's version includes in-frame clones alone and lacks a portion of them. The sample has fewer than 30,000 clones; approximately 92% are singletons. Germline V lookup: CDR1 PRHDT, CDR2 FYEKMQ (reference sequence). CDR3 length equals 13 residues. The V end was cut by 0 bases, the J end by 7 bases, with 9 bases between. The origin of this receptor is a female donor with multiple sclerosis, enrolled in a pregnancy study. Sequences were derived from CD8+ T cells from peripheral blood mononuclear cells, sampled before pregnancy. This rearrangement joins TRBV13 to TRBJ2-5; no firm D call. The chain's CDR3 is CASSLGGGGTQYF. The CDR3 DNA reads TGTGCCAGCAGCTTAGGCGGCGGCGGGACCCAGTACTTC. The full variable domain, in which reference TRBV13 and TRBJ2-5 provide the parts outside the CDR3, is AAGVIQSPRHLIKEKRETATLKCYPIPRHDTVYWYQQGPGQDPQFLISFYEKMQSDKGSIPDRFSAQQFSDYHSELNMSSLELGDSALYFCASSLGGGGTQYFGPGTRLLVL.